This TCR beta chain comes out of a study of Tregs in tolerant kidney transplant recipients. Overall study findings and caveats: No direct test of biological reproducibility was done here. The small number of patients limits these findings pending further validation. Tregs expanded with activated donor B cells seemed most donor-specific.

In the case of this clone: As yet, its antigen is unknown.

This CDR3 is 15 amino acids long. Germline V gene sequence: CDR1 SGHVS, CDR2 FNYEAQ. Trimming removed 2 bases from V and 6 bases from J, with 13 bases in between. CD4+CD25+CD127- Tregs, CD4+CD25- non-Tregs, CD4 and CD8 cells were sorted. TCRdb's copy holds only in-frame clones and misses some; the assay was immunoSEQ multiplex PCR. The sample lists 60,000 or so clones; around four fifths were seen once. The chain employs TRBV7-6 and TRBJ2-2; perhaps TRBD2 as D (5 bases). Sequencing used CD4+ T cells from blood. This sequence originates from a human donor in good health. For the CDR3, the DNA is TGTGCCAGCAGCTTAATGGGGAGAGCGGCCGGGGAGCTGTTTTTT. Its translation: CASSLMGRAAGELFF.